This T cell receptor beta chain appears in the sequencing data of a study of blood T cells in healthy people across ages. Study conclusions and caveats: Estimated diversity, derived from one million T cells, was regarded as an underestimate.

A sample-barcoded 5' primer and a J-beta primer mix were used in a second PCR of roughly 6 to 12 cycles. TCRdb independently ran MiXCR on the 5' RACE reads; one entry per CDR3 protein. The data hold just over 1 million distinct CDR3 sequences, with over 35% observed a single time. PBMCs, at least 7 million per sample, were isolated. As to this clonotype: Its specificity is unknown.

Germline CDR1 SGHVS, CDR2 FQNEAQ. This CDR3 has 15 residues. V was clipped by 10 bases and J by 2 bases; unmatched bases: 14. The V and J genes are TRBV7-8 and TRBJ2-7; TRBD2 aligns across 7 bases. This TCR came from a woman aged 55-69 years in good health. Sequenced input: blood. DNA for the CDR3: TGTGCCATCCGCCCTCTAGCGGAGCCTACCTACGAGCAGTACTTC. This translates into CAIRPLAEPTYEQYF.